The rows below give T cell receptor beta chains drawn from one sample of a study of blood T cell repertoires in COVID-19. Some clones are missing from TCRdb's copy, which holds only in-frame ones; the method was immunoSEQ multiplex PCR. The data contain 60,000 or so clones, 65% to 85% of them singletons. The sequenced sample was peripheral blood. All receptors come from a human donor in a cohort sampled during active COVID-19. CDR3s include the opening cysteine and the closing phenylalanine or tryptophan. D genes are given only for firm matches. Size values are once, few and many counts, or a class for expanded clones, and some rows have none.

d_call cdr3_length j_call v_call clone_size cdr3_nt cdr3_aa
NA 15 TRBJ1-5 TRBV2 NA TGTGCCAGCAGAGAACAGGGTTATAGCAATCAGCCCCAGCATTTT CASREQGYSNQPQHF
TRBD2 17 TRBJ2-2 TRBV3-1/TRBV3-2 NA TGTGCCAGCAGCCCGGGACTAGCGGGAGCTTCCACCGGGGAGCTGTTTTTT CASSPGLAGASTGELFF
NA 13 TRBJ2-3 TRBV6-2/TRBV6-3 NA TGTGCCAGCAGTCGGACTGCCCCAGGTACGCAGTATTTT CASSRTAPGTQYF
TRBD1 14 TRBJ2-7 TRBV18 NA TGTGCCAGCTCACCTAGACAGGGAGCCTACGAGCAGTACTTC CASSPRQGAYEQYF
NA 14 TRBJ2-3 TRBV9 NA TGTGCCAGCAGCGTAGACGGGGGCACAGATACGCAGTATTTT CASSVDGGTDTQYF
TRBD1 14 TRBJ1-2 TRBV6-4 NA TGTGCCAGCAGGGCCAATACAGGGGCTAGCGGCTACACCTTC CASRANTGASGYTF
NA 13 TRBJ1-5 TRBV6-1 few TGTGCCAGCAGTGAAGGAGCCTATCAGCCCCAGCATTTT CASSEGAYQPQHF
NA 11 TRBJ2-7 TRBV6-2/TRBV6-3 NA TGTGCCAGCAGTGACAGGTGGGAGCAGTACTTC CASSDRWEQYF
NA 14 TRBJ2-7 TRBV6-1 NA TGTGCCAGCAGTGAAAGGGGGTACGACGACGAGCAGTACTTC CASSERGYDDEQYF
TRBD1 14 TRBJ1-4 TRBV9 NA TGTGCCAGCAGCGCACAGGGGGCAGGAGAAAAACTGTTTTTT CASSAQGAGEKLFF
TRBD1 14 TRBJ1-5 TRBV28 once TGTGCCAGCAGTTCAGGGACAGGGGGCCAGCCCCAGCATTTT CASSSGTGGQPQHF
TRBD1 14 TRBJ2-2 TRBV30 many TGTGCCTGGAGCCCGGGACAGACTCCCAGGGAGCTGTTTTTT CAWSPGQTPRELFF
TRBD1 13 TRBJ1-6 TRBV30 NA TGTGCCTGGAGTGTACAGGGGGATTCACCCCTCCACTTT CAWSVQGDSPLHF
NA 14 TRBJ2-3 TRBV6-4 many TGTGCCAGCAGCGCCCTGGGGGGGGGCGGACAGCAGTATTTT CASSALGGGGQQYF
TRBD1 16 TRBJ2-2 TRBV9 NA TGTGCCAGCAGCGTAGGGGGGCAGGGGGCTGGCGGGGAGCTGTTTTTT CASSVGGQGAGGELFF
TRBD1 13 TRBJ2-1 TRBV5-4 NA TGTGCCAGCACCCCTACAGGGGCGAATGAGCAGTTCTTC CASTPTGANEQFF
NA 17 TRBJ1-1 TRBV21-1 NA TGTGCCAGCAGCGCAAAAGGCCTCGGGGGGGGAGGCACTGAAGCTTTCTTT CASSAKGLGGGGTEAFF
NA 13 TRBJ1-4 TRBV3-1/TRBV3-2 NA TGTGCCAGCAGCCAAGAATGGAGGGAAAAACTGTTTTTT CASSQEWREKLFF
TRBD2 15 TRBJ2-3 TRBV9 many TGTGCCAGCAGCTTTACTAGCGGGAGCACAGATACGCAGTATTTT CASSFTSGSTDTQYF
TRBD1 16 TRBJ1-5 TRBV19 once TGTGCCAGTAAGGATTTGACAGGGGTAAGCAATCAGCCCCAGCATTTT CASKDLTGVSNQPQHF
NA 16 TRBJ2-7 TRBV7-2 NA TGTGCCAGCAGCTTAGACGCGGGCGGAATCTCCTACGAGCAGTACTTC CASSLDAGGISYEQYF
TRBD1 17 TRBJ2-2 TRBV7-6 few TGTGCCAGCAGCTGGATTTACGGACAGGGCGCGACCGGGGAGCTGTTTTTT CASSWIYGQGATGELFF
NA 14 TRBJ1-6 TRBV7-8 NA TGTGCCAGCAGCTTAGCGCAAACAAATTCACCCCTCCACTTT CASSLAQTNSPLHF
NA 14 TRBJ2-7 TRBV19 NA TGTGCCAGTAGTATAGGGCAGCGAACCTACGAGCAGTACTTC CASSIGQRTYEQYF
TRBD1 13 TRBJ1-1 TRBV9 once TGTGCCAGCAGCTCCAGACAGGGCACTGAAGCTTTCTTT CASSSRQGTEAFF
TRBD1 17 TRBJ2-7 TRBV5-1 few TGCGCCAGCAGCCCCGGGACAGGGGACACCCTTAGGGACGAGCAGTACTTC CASSPGTGDTLRDEQYF
TRBD2 14 TRBJ2-3 TRBV28 NA TGTGCCAGCAGTTCCCCCGGGGGGATGGATACGCAGTATTTT CASSSPGGMDTQYF
TRBD2 15 TRBJ2-1 TRBV9 NA TGTGCCAGCAGCGTAGAAGTAGCGGGGTACAATGAGCAGTTCTTC CASSVEVAGYNEQFF
NA 14 TRBJ2-3 TRBV10-3 once TGTGCCTCCGGGGGTCTTGGCGTCACAGATACGCAGTATTTT CASGGLGVTDTQYF
NA 13 TRBJ1-5 TRBV6-5 few TGTGCCAGCAGTTCCTTCAGCAATCAGCCCCAGCATTTT CASSSFSNQPQHF
NA 15 TRBJ2-7 TRBV2 NA TGTGCCAGCGAGGATCGCAAAGGACAGATCTACGAGCAGTACTTC CASEDRKGQIYEQYF
TRBD1 14 TRBJ2-2 TRBV9 NA TGTGCCAGCAGCGTGTACGGACAGGACGGGGAGCTGTTTTTT CASSVYGQDGELFF
TRBD1 13 TRBJ2-7 TRBV28 NA TGTGCCAGCGGCCGGGACAGGGCCATCGAGCAGTACTTC CASGRDRAIEQYF
TRBD2 17 TRBJ2-1 TRBV18 NA TGTGCCAGCTCACCACTAGCGGCGGGGGGCGGCTACAATGAGCAGTTCTTC CASSPLAAGGGYNEQFF
NA 15 TRBJ1-3 TRBV6-5 NA TGTGCCAGCAGTTACTCAGCGCATCCCGGAAACACCATATATTTT CASSYSAHPGNTIYF
NA 13 TRBJ1-4 TRBV10-1 NA TGCGCCAGCAGTGAGAACCCGGAGGAAAAACTGTTTTTT CASSENPEEKLFF
TRBD1 13 TRBJ1-1 TRBV3-1/TRBV3-2 NA TGTGCCAGCAGCCAGAGACAGGGTGTAGGCTCTTTCTTT CASSQRQGVGSFF
TRBD2 15 TRBJ2-1 TRBV20-1 NA TGCAGTGCTAGTGGAAGAGCGGGACTCTACAATGAGCAGTTCTTC CSASGRAGLYNEQFF
NA 13 TRBJ1-1 TRBV2 NA TGTGCCAGCGTGCAGGGTCCTGGGGCTGAAGCTTTCTTT CASVQGPGAEAFF
NA 15 TRBJ1-2 TRBV19 NA TGTGCCAGTAGTATGATGGGTGGACTTGGCTATGGCTACACCTTC CASSMMGGLGYGYTF
NA 14 TRBJ1-2 TRBV30 few TGTGCCTGGAGTGTAGCGCAGGGCCTTGGTGGCTACACCTTC CAWSVAQGLGGYTF
NA 13 TRBJ2-1 TRBV5-1 NA TGCGCCAGCAGCTTGGCTAGCGACAATGAGCAGTTCTTC CASSLASDNEQFF
NA 16 TRBJ1-1 TRBV28 NA TGTGCCAGCAGTTTATTTTTCAGGGACTTGAACACTGAAGCTTTCTTT CASSLFFRDLNTEAFF
NA 16 TRBJ1-2 TRBV7-9 NA TGTGCCAGCAGCTTAAGCATAGGTTCAGGGTACTATGGCTACACCTTC CASSLSIGSGYYGYTF
TRBD2 15 TRBJ2-3 TRBV7-9 NA TGTGCCAGCAGCCCTAGCGGGGTTAGCACAGATACGCAGTATTTT CASSPSGVSTDTQYF
NA 15 TRBJ2-5 TRBV19 NA TGTGCCAGTAGTATCCCCTCGGGGGATCAAGAGACCCAGTACTTC CASSIPSGDQETQYF
NA 16 TRBJ2-2 TRBV20-1 NA TGCAGTGCTAGTGCTCGGGGTAGCGCGAACACCGGGGAGCTGTTTTTT CSASARGSANTGELFF
NA 14 TRBJ2-5 TRBV6-1 NA TGTGCCAGCAGTGAAGGGCTAGCGCACGAGACCCAGTACTTC CASSEGLAHETQYF
NA 13 TRBJ2-2 TRBV7-2 NA TGTGCCAGCAGACGTGGACTAAACGGGGAGCTGTTTTTT CASRRGLNGELFF
NA 14 TRBJ2-5 TRBV12-5 NA TGTGCTAGTGGTTTGGGTAGGGGCCAAGAGACCCAGTACTTC CASGLGRGQETQYF
TRBD2 19 TRBJ2-5 TRBV6-1 NA TGTGCCAGCAGTGAAGGGGTACTAGCGGGGGGAGGGGGCAAGAAGACCCAGTACTTC CASSEGVLAGGGGKKTQYF
TRBD1 15 TRBJ1-4 TRBV4-3 NA TGCGCCAGCAGCCACCAGGACAGGGGCGGTGAAAAACTGTTTTTT CASSHQDRGGEKLFF
TRBD2 16 TRBJ2-3 TRBV3-1/TRBV3-2 NA TGTGCCAGCAGCCAAGTTAGCGGGGGGGCAGAAGATACGCAGTATTTT CASSQVSGGAEDTQYF
TRBD2 15 TRBJ2-1 TRBV10-3 once TGTGCCATCAGTGAGAGAAGACTAGCGGGAGGTGAGCAGTTCTTC CAISERRLAGGEQFF
NA 15 TRBJ1-5 TRBV6-5 NA TGTGCCATCTCTTCGGAGTTTCGGGTACTTCAGCCCCAGCATTTT CAISSEFRVLQPQHF
NA 16 TRBJ1-5 TRBV19 NA TGTGCCAGTATCCCCCGGTCCGGGGATAGCAATCAGCCCCAGCATTTT CASIPRSGDSNQPQHF
TRBD1 16 TRBJ2-7 TRBV11-3 NA TGTGCCAGCAGCGGTTCCGGGACAGGGGCCTTCTACGAGCAGTACTTC CASSGSGTGAFYEQYF